Shown below are 7 T cell receptor beta chains from a single sample sequenced in a study of PD-L1 blockade in urothelial cancer. Some clones are missing from TCRdb's copy, which holds only in-frame ones; the method was immunoSEQ multiplex PCR. This sample has roughly 49,000 clones, with 70% to 90% found just once. Stated time point: pretreatment peripheral blood. This specimen consisted of PBMCs, obtained around atezolizumab (anti-PD-L1) treatment. These receptors were collected from a man aged 55 to 70 with urothelial cancer.

In this sample, this clone turned up a few times. The chain's CDR3 is CASSQDRHSGSYNSPLHF. CDR3 sequence (DNA): TGCGCCAGCAGCCAAGATAGGCACAGCGGCTCCTATAATTCACCCCTCCACTTT. The rearrangement links TRBV4-3 to TRBJ1-6; D remains unclear. Per germline, CDR1 LGHNA and CDR2 YSLEER. This CDR3 has 18 amino acids. Trimming left V 0 bases short and J 0 bases short, with 12 bases between.

The chain recombines TRBV19 with TRBJ1-4, with D possibly TRBD1 on 5 matching bases. The V end was cut by 1 base, the J end by 7 bases, with 13 bases between. CDR3 length equals 15 residues. Germline V lookup: CDR1 LNHDA, CDR2 SQIVND (reference sequence). The CDR3 coding sequence is TGTGCCAGTAGTATAGGTGGACAAAGGGGTGAAAAACTGTTTTTT. Residues: CASSIGGQRGEKLFF.

This chain uses TRBV14 with TRBJ2-3; 13 bases are shared with TRBD2. CDR1 SGHDN and CDR2 FVKESK come from the germline V gene. This CDR3 region has 17 residues. Losses at the gene ends were 2 bases for V and 4 bases for J; bases not matched to a gene: 6. The CDR3: CASSQKTSGRLADTQYF. CDR3 bases: TGTGCCAGCAGCCAAAAGACTAGCGGGAGGCTGGCAGATACGCAGTATTTT.

The gene calls are TRBV5-1 and TRBJ2-5; 8 bases agree with TRBD2. Looked up from germline, CDR1 is SGHRS and CDR2 is YFSETQ. The CDR3 runs to 15 residues. J was trimmed by 2 bases and V by 2 bases; bases with no gene match: 5. The CDR3 coding sequence is TGCGCCAGCAGCTTTTTCGGACTAGCTCAAGAGACCCAGTACTTC. It translates to CASSFFGLAQETQYF. The variable domain in full, with the rest retrieved from reference TRBV5-1 and TRBJ2-5, is KAGVTQTPRYLIKTRGQQVTLSCSPISGHRSVSWYQQTPGQGLQFLFEYFSETQRNKGNFPGRFSGRQFSNSRSEMNVSTLELGDSALYLCASSFFGLAQETQYFGPGTRLLVL.

The V and J genes are TRBV5-1 and TRBJ2-1; TRBD1 matches 10 bases. The CDR3 extends over 15 amino acids. CDR1 and CDR2 from the germline V gene are SGHRS and YFSETQ. Trimming at V came to 6 bases and at J to 2 bases, leaving 5 bases not matched to a gene. For the CDR3, the DNA is TGCGCCAGCATACCCGGGACAGGGGCCTACAATGAGCAGTTCTTC. Translation gives CASIPGTGAYNEQFF.

The chain recombines TRBV6-5 with TRBJ1-6; TRBD1 matches 12 bases. The CDR3 runs to 15 residues. Germline V gene sequence: CDR1 MNHEY, CDR2 SVGAGI. V shed 10 bases and J 8 bases; nucleotides not matched to a gene: 9. The DNA for the CDR3 is TGTGCCACTAGACCGGGACAGGGGGCGTATTCACCCCTCCACTTT. As protein: CATRPGQGAYSPLHF.

This rearrangement joins TRBV10-1 to TRBJ1-3; D is ambiguous. V was trimmed by 10 bases and J by 1 base, leaving 8 bases between them. The CDR3 is made up of 12 amino acids. Germline V gives CDR1 WNHNN, CDR2 SYGVQD (reference sequence). The DNA of the CDR3 is TGCGCCACCGGGAATTCTGGAAACACCATATATTTT. Translating it yields CATGNSGNTIYF.